The next 30 T cell receptor beta chains were all read from a single sample in a study of blood T cell repertoires in COVID-19. Profiled with immunoSEQ multiplex PCR; TCRdb holds only in-frame clones, not every one. The sample has under 300,000 clones; approximately 84% are singletons. The sequencing sample was made of PBMCs or T cells enriched from blood (not recorded which). The source of these receptors is a man aged 50 or older who had recovered from COVID-19.

With respect to this clone: The sample has other DNA sequences that encode this CDR3 too. The V gene is TRBV9, the J gene TRBJ2-2; a possible D gene is TRBD2 (6 bases). CDR1 and CDR2 (germline): SGDLS, YYNGEE. CDR3 length: 17 amino acids. V dropped 0 bases and J dropped 2 bases, with 14 bases sitting between them. CDR3 loop: CASSVELAGPNTGELFF. In DNA, the CDR3 is TGTGCCAGCAGCGTAGAACTGGCGGGGCCAAACACCGGGGAGCTGTTTTTT.

The V and J genes are TRBV5-6 and TRBJ1-2, with 7 bases lining up with TRBD1. Unmatched junction bases numbered 2, after V lost 0 bases and J lost 0 bases. This CDR3 has 15 residues. CDR1 and CDR2 (germline): SGHDT, YYEEEE. The CDR3 coding sequence is TGTGCCAGCAGCTTGGTTAGGGGGCCTAACTATGGCTACACCTTC. Protein product: CASSLVRGPNYGYTF.

In its sample, this clone was seen many times. This chain links TRBV2 with TRBJ2-1; 8 positions agree with TRBD1. CDR1 is SNHLY, CDR2 FYNNEI, per germline. V was clipped by 0 bases and J by 8 bases; unmatched bases: 6. This CDR3 spans 15 amino acids. CDR3 region: CASSEAGSGGHEQFF. The DNA for the CDR3 is TGTGCCAGCAGTGAAGCCGGATCAGGGGGCCATGAGCAGTTCTTC.

The V gene is TRBV15, the J gene TRBJ2-6, with D possibly matching TRBD2 (5 bases). V lost 1 base, J lost 4 bases, and 8 bases lay in between. The CDR3 is made up of 15 amino acids. Germline CDR1 LNHNV, CDR2 YYDKDF (reference sequence). The CDR3: CATSRAGSGANVLTF. The CDR3, as DNA: TGTGCCACCAGCAGAGCGGGGTCCGGGGCCAACGTCCTGACTTTC.

This sequence joins TRBV7-9 and TRBJ2-3; TRBD2 matches at 12 bases. V gave up 5 bases and J gave up 5 bases; unmatched junction bases: 8. The germline V gene has CDR1 SEHNR and CDR2 FQNEAQ (reference sequence). The CDR3 runs 16 residues. The CDR3 DNA sequence: TGTGCCAGCAGCAGGCCTAGCGGGGGGGCGAGAGATACGCAGTATTTT. It specifies CASSRPSGGARDTQYF.

The rearrangement links TRBV28 to TRBJ1-1; D gene ambiguous. CDR3 size: 15 residues. The V and J ends lost 3 bases and 1 base respectively, with 12 bases between them. From germline, CDR1 is MDHEN and CDR2 SYDVKM. This CDR3 reads CASSFPLDTNTEAFF. As DNA, the CDR3 is TGTGCCAGCAGTTTCCCCCTTGACACGAACACTGAAGCTTTCTTT.

The count of this clone is one. The chain employs TRBV4-2 and TRBJ1-2, with a tentative D call TRBD1 (5 bases). This CDR3 has 11 residues. CDR1 and CDR2 (germline): LGHNA, YNFKEQ. V lost 1 base to trimming and J lost 14 bases, with 11 bases between them. The CDR3 reads CASSQGGAKTF. The CDR3 nucleotides read TGTGCCAGCAGCCAAGGTGGGGCTAAAACCTTC.

The CDR3: CASSSPRSGRALYEQYF. CDR3 bases: TGTGCCAGCAGTTCGCCTAGAAGCGGGAGGGCCCTCTACGAGCAGTACTTC. The chain recombines TRBV27 with TRBJ2-7, with 10 bases lining up with TRBD2. This CDR3 is 17 amino acids long. Germline V gene sequence: CDR1 MNHEY, CDR2 SMNVEV (reference sequence). Trimming removed 4 bases from V and 3 bases from J; junction bases left unmatched: 12.

The genes are TRBV7-9 and TRBJ2-1; TRBD2 might be the D (5 bases). There are 15 residues in the CDR3. The ends were cut back, 2 bases at V and 4 bases at J, with 12 bases in the middle. Per the germline V gene, CDR1 is SEHNR and CDR2 is FQNEAQ (reference sequence). The CDR3 nucleotides are TGTGCCAGCAGCTTACTAGCAGGATCTTACAATGAGCAGTTCTTC. It specifies CASSLLAGSYNEQFF.

This clone was recorded only once. The V and J genes are TRBV5-1 and TRBJ1-4; 9 nucleotides agree with TRBD1. CDR1 is SGHRS and CDR2 is YFSETQ in the germline V gene. V lost 3 bases to trimming and J lost 4 bases; unmatched junction nucleotides: 4. The CDR3 is 15 residues long. The CDR3: CASSSTGGINEKLFF. The CDR3 region has the DNA TGCGCCAGCAGCTCCACAGGGGGCATTAATGAAAAACTGTTTTTT.

V usage is TRBV30 and J usage is TRBJ1-5; 9 nucleotides agree with TRBD1. CDR1 is GTSNPN, CDR2 SVGIG, per germline (reference sequence). V lost 3 bases, J lost 7 bases, and 4 bases stayed unmatched. This CDR3 comprises 13 residues. CDR3 amino acids: CAWSGQGSQPQHF. The CDR3 bases are TGTGCCTGGAGCGGACAGGGGTCCCAGCCCCAGCATTTT.

This chain uses TRBV7-9 with TRBJ2-1; 8 bases agree with TRBD1. Germline V lookup: CDR1 SEHNR, CDR2 FQNEAQ (reference sequence). This CDR3 has 18 amino acids. V was clipped by 5 bases and J by 5 bases; unmatched bases: 17. For the CDR3, the DNA is TGTGCCAGCAGCCCCAAAAAGCAGGGGGCCGACAATAACAATGAGCAGTTCTTC. Protein product: CASSPKKQGADNNNEQFF.

The rearrangement uses TRBV28 and TRBJ1-3; TRBD1 aligns across 8 bases. With V trimmed by 5 bases and J by 4 bases, 10 bases remained unmatched. The CDR3 extends over 16 amino acids. Germline V gene sequence: CDR1 MDHEN, CDR2 SYDVKM. The CDR3 coding sequence is TGTGCCAGCAGTCCCAGCCAGGGGGCGCCCGGAAACACCATATATTTT. Translated: CASSPSQGAPGNTIYF.

This clone occurred a few times. The J gene is TRBJ2-2, the V gene TRBV7-6; TRBD2 matches 8 bases. This CDR3 has 15 residues. The V and J ends lost 2 bases and 6 bases, in that order; junction bases with no gene match: 5. Germline lookup yields CDR1 SGHVS and CDR2 FNYEAQ. Here the CDR3 reads CASSLRERGPGELFF. The CDR3 coding sequence is TGTGCCAGCAGCTTACGGGAGCGGGGGCCCGGGGAGCTGTTTTTT. Full variable domain (rest looked up from reference TRBV7-6 and TRBJ2-2): GAGVSQSPRYKVTKRGQDVALRCDPISGHVSLYWYRQALGQGPEFLTYFNYEAQQDKSGLPNDRFSAERPEGSISTLTIQRTEQRDSAMYRCASSLRERGPGELFFGEGSRLTVL.

This chain links TRBV13 with TRBJ2-3; 14 bases match TRBD2. The junction had 12 bases not matched to a gene; V was cut back by 5 bases and J by 5 bases. Per the germline V gene, CDR1 is PRHDT and CDR2 is FYEKMQ (reference sequence). The CDR3 is 18 residues long. In nucleotides, the CDR3 is TGTGCCAGCAGCCCCCACACGGGACTAGCGGGAGTAGGAGATACGCAGTATTTT. Translation: CASSPHTGLAGVGDTQYF.

V is TRBV28 and J is TRBJ2-2; TRBD2 agrees at 12 bases. V was clipped by 4 bases and J by 3 bases; unmatched bases: 6. The CDR3 extends over 17 amino acids. The germline gives CDR1 MDHEN, CDR2 SYDVKM. CDR3 region: CASSSRLAGDHTGELFF. The CDR3 region has the DNA TGTGCCAGCAGTTCCCGACTAGCGGGAGACCACACCGGGGAGCTGTTTTTT.

The gene calls are TRBV5-1 and TRBJ2-3; D ambiguous. Germline CDR1 is SGHRS and CDR2 is YFSETQ. V gave up 3 bases and J gave up 6 bases, with 8 bases separating them. The CDR3 totals 12 residues. In DNA, the CDR3 is TGCGCCAGCAGCTATATCTCCGATACGCAGTATTTT. Translated, it gives CASSYISDTQYF.

CDR3 coding DNA: TGTGCCAGCAGCGTAAAGGAGGGGCCCCTCTACGAGCAGTACTTC. As protein: CASSVKEGPLYEQYF. V is TRBV9 and J is TRBJ2-7, with D maybe TRBD2 (6 bases). Germline V gene lookup returns CDR1 SGDLS and CDR2 YYNGEE. Trimming shortened V by 1 base and J by 3 bases, and 14 bases separated the two germline ends. The CDR3 is 15 residues long.

This clone was seen once. The chain recombines TRBV5-4 with TRBJ2-7; 12 bases match TRBD2. The CDR3 runs 15 residues. CDR1 is SGHNT and CDR2 is YYREEE in the germline V gene (reference sequence). Unmatched junction bases numbered 2, after V lost 1 base and J lost 3 bases. The CDR3 DNA sequence: TGTGCCAGCAGCTTGCCTAGCGGGAGGGTCTACGAGCAGTACTTC. Translation: CASSLPSGRVYEQYF.

The chain uses TRBV6-2 or TRBV6-3 and TRBJ2-1, with 12 bases that match TRBD2. V gave up 6 bases and J gave up 5 bases; unmatched junction bases: 8. Per germline, CDR1 MNHEY and CDR2 SVGEGT. The CDR3 runs to 16 residues. The CDR3 sequence: CASSLTTSGRHNEQFF. The CDR3 nucleotides read TGTGCCAGCAGCCTTACGACTAGCGGGAGACACAATGAGCAGTTCTTC.

The chain combines TRBV7-3 with TRBJ2-3; 8 positions agree with TRBD2. Trimming took 7 bases from V and 4 from J; bases not matched to a gene: 7. The CDR3 totals 14 residues. The germline V gene has CDR1 SGHTA and CDR2 FQGTGA. The DNA for the CDR3 is TGTGCCAGCACCGGGGGGGCCCCCTCAGATACGCAGTATTTT. The encoded protein is CASTGGAPSDTQYF.

V usage is TRBV7-8 and J usage is TRBJ1-6; no firm D call. Trimming shortened V by 3 bases and J by 6 bases, and 12 bases separated the two germline ends. The CDR3 is 15 amino acids. CDR1 and CDR2 (germline): SGHVS, FQNEAQ. CDR3 residues: CASSFNSGPNSPLHF. The CDR3 DNA is TGTGCCAGCAGCTTTAACTCTGGGCCTAATTCACCCCTCCACTTT. The variable domain in full, completed from reference TRBV7-8 and TRBJ1-6, reads GAGVSQSPRYKVAKRGQDVALRCDPISGHVSLFWYQQALGQGPEFLTYFQNEAQLDKSGLPSDRFFAERPEGSVSTLKIQRTQQEDSAVYLCASSFNSGPNSPLHFGNGTRLTVT.

The chain combines TRBV3-1 (or the pseudogene TRBV3-2) with TRBJ1-5, with 9 bases that match TRBD1. The CDR3 spans 16 residues. Germline loops: CDR1 LGHDT, CDR2 YNNKEL (reference sequence). J was trimmed by 0 bases and V by 5 bases; bases with no gene match: 5. The CDR3 spells CASSNRGRSSNQPQHF. CDR3 in DNA: TGTGCCAGCAGCAACAGGGGGCGTAGTAGCAATCAGCCCCAGCATTTT.

V usage is TRBV11-2 and J usage is TRBJ1-6, with D uncertain. This CDR3 has 12 residues. CDR1 and CDR2 from the germline V gene are SGHAT and FQNNGV. Trimming removed 4 bases from V and 9 bases from J, with 7 bases in between. The CDR3 DNA reads TGTGCCAGCAGCTCCGGGGTTTCACCCCTCCACTTT. Its protein product is CASSSGVSPLHF.

The J gene is TRBJ2-4, the V gene TRBV15; D possibly corresponds to TRBD2 (6 bases). Germline V gene lookup returns CDR1 LNHNV and CDR2 YYDKDF (reference sequence). CDR3 length: 14 amino acids. Trimming removed 8 bases from V and 1 base from J, with 12 bases in between. CDR3 protein: CATSGGAAKNIQYF. The CDR3 coding sequence is TGTGCCACCTCCGGAGGGGCGGCCAAAAACATTCAGTACTTC.

V and J are TRBV11-1 and TRBJ2-1; the D gene is possibly TRBD1 (5 bases). V lost 7 bases and J 5 bases, leaving 21 bases between the germline ends. CDR1 and CDR2 (germline): SGHAT, FQDESV (reference sequence). The CDR3 covers 16 residues. The CDR3 sequence is CASNTLRAEDNNEQFF. In DNA form, the CDR3 reads TGTGCCAGCAACACCCTCAGGGCAGAAGATAACAATGAGCAGTTCTTC.

The chain uses TRBV2 and TRBJ2-3; the D is unclear. This CDR3 comprises 13 residues. Per germline, CDR1 SNHLY and CDR2 FYNNEI. V was pared by 6 bases and J by 0 bases, with 7 bases between. In DNA, the CDR3 is TGTGCCAGCAGCTACCGGAGCACAGATACGCAGTATTTT. Encoded protein: CASSYRSTDTQYF.

The V call is TRBV9, the J call TRBJ1-5; D is unclear. The CDR3 is made up of 15 amino acids. V was trimmed by 1 base and J by 5 bases, leaving 13 bases between them. Germline CDR1 reads SGDLS; CDR2 reads YYNGEE. The DNA for the CDR3 is TGTGCCAGCAGCGTATCCCCCAGTCGTGATCAGCCCCAGCATTTT. Amino acids: CASSVSPSRDQPQHF.

The chain is built from TRBV5-1 and TRBJ1-1; 7 positions agree with TRBD1. The CDR3 length is 13 residues. Germline V gene data show CDR1 as SGHRS and CDR2 as YFSETQ. Trimming cost V 7 bases and J 5 bases; bases outside gene matches: 8. The CDR3: CASSKGASTEAFF. CDR3 coding DNA: TGCGCCAGCTCCAAGGGGGCTAGTACTGAAGCTTTCTTT.

The rearrangement uses TRBV7-9 and TRBJ2-6; 10 nucleotides match TRBD1. Germline CDR1 SEHNR, CDR2 FQNEAQ (reference sequence). V shed 5 bases, J shed 1 base, and the junction held 11 bases outside the gene matches. The length of the CDR3 is 19 residues. This CDR3 reads CASSNPGTGVGSGANVLTF. The CDR3 nucleotides are TGTGCCAGCAGCAACCCCGGGACAGGGGTAGGTTCTGGGGCCAACGTCCTGACTTTC.